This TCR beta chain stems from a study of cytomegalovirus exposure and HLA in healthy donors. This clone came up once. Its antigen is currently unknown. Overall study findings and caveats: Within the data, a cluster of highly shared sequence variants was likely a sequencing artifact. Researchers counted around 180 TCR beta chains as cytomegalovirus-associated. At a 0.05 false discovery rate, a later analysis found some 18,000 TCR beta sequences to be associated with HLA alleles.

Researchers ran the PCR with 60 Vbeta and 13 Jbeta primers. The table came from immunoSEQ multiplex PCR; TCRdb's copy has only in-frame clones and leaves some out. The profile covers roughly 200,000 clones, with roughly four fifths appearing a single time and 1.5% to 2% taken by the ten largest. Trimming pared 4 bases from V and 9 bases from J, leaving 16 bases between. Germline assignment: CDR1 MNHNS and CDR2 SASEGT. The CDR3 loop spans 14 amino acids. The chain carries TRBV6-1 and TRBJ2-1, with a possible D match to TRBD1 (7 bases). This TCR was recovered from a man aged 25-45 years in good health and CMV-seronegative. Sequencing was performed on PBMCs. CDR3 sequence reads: CASSGPPQGGEQFF. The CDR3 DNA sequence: TGTGCCAGCAGTGGGCCCCCCCAGGGGGGTGAGCAGTTCTTC.